These 14 T cell receptor beta chains were sequenced from one sample in a study of blood T cell repertoires in COVID-19. The table came from immunoSEQ multiplex PCR; TCRdb's copy has only in-frame clones and leaves some out. The sample lists under 200,000 clones, nearly 90% seen once, with about 22% in the top ten. Sequencing was done on a sample of peripheral blood. The receptors here all came from a man in his sixties with active or convalescent COVID-19.

This sequence joins TRBV7-8 and TRBJ2-2; D call uncertain. The CDR3 is made up of 14 amino acids. The V gene's germline CDR1 is SGHVS and CDR2 FQNEAQ. Trimming took 3 bases from V and 6 from J, leaving 11 bases between them. The CDR3 reads CASSFNSNAGELFF. DNA for the CDR3: TGTGCCAGCAGCTTTAATTCTAACGCCGGGGAGCTGTTTTTT.

The V and J genes are TRBV7-8 and TRBJ2-2, with 7 bases lining up with TRBD2. V lost 6 bases, J lost 5 bases, and 6 bases stayed unmatched. In germline, CDR1 is SGHVS, CDR2 FQNEAQ. The CDR3 is 14 amino acids. As DNA, the CDR3 is TGTGCCAGCAGGCTAGGGAGGGAAACCGGGGAGCTGTTTTTT. It is translated as CASRLGRETGELFF.

This clone was counted between two and nine times. V and J are TRBV7-9 and TRBJ2-5; tentatively, D is TRBD2 (5 bases). The CDR3 length is 18 residues. Germline CDR1 is SEHNR and CDR2 is FQNEAQ (reference sequence). The germline V and J ends were trimmed by 1 base and 2 bases, with 20 bases remaining between them. The CDR3 loop reads CASSLGSRHRLLQETQYF. The DNA of the CDR3 is TGTGCCAGCAGCTTAGGTTCGCGACACCGACTATTACAAGAGACCCAGTACTTC. Full variable domain (outside the CDR3, taken from reference TRBV7-9 and TRBJ2-5): DTGVSQNPRHKITKRGQNVTFRCDPISEHNRLYWYRQTLGQGPEFLTYFQNEAQLEKSRLLSDRFSAERPKGSFSTLEIQRTEQGDSAMYLCASSLGSRHRLLQETQYFGPGTRLLVL.

This chain uses TRBV7-3 with TRBJ2-1, with TRBD2 matching 10 bases. The CDR3 runs to 15 residues. V shed 5 bases, J shed 4 bases, and the junction held 5 bases outside the gene matches. Germline CDR1 is SGHTA and CDR2 is FQGTGA. CDR3 sequence (DNA): TGTGCCAGCAGCGCAACTAGCGGGGAGTACAATGAGCAGTTCTTC. As protein: CASSATSGEYNEQFF.

The chain uses TRBV14 and TRBJ2-6; tentative D call: TRBD2 (6 bases). The germline CDR1 and CDR2 sequences are SGHDN and FVKESK. The CDR3 runs to 16 residues. Deletions cut 0 bases from V and 2 bases from J, with 8 bases between. CDR3 loop: CASSQEWGAGANVLTF. The DNA for the CDR3 is TGTGCCAGCAGCCAAGAGTGGGGGGCTGGGGCCAACGTCCTGACTTTC.

For the CDR3, the DNA is TGTGCCAGCAATCATGGAGGGGGCTTTAGCTATGGCTACACCTTC. Its protein product is CASNHGGGFSYGYTF. The V gene is TRBV5-4, the J gene TRBJ1-2, with 7 bases fitting TRBD1. J lost 4 bases, V lost 6 bases, and 12 bases had no gene match. Germline V gene data show CDR1 as SGHNT and CDR2 as YYREEE (reference sequence). The length of the CDR3 is 15 residues.

The chain carries TRBV2 and TRBJ2-5; perhaps TRBD2 as D (5 bases). Germline CDR1 SNHLY, CDR2 FYNNEI. The V end lost 10 bases, the J end lost 4 bases, and 13 bases lay between the germline ends. The CDR3 contains 12 residues. In DNA, the CDR3 is TGTGCCACCCGGGGTGCCCCAGAGACCCAGTACTTC. This translates into CATRGAPETQYF.

The rearrangement uses TRBV9 and TRBJ2-3; D remains unclear. CDR1 is SGDLS and CDR2 is YYNGEE in the germline V gene. The CDR3 covers 14 residues. V lost 2 bases and J lost 0, with 7 bases in between. The CDR3 loop is CASSVGSSTDTQYF. The CDR3, as DNA: TGTGCCAGCAGCGTGGGTAGCAGCACAGATACGCAGTATTTT. Using reference TRBV9 and TRBJ2-3 for the parts outside the CDR3, the full variable domain is DSGVTQTPKHLITATGQRVTLRCSPRSGDLSVYWYQQSLDQGLQFLIQYYNGEERAKGNILERFSAQQFPDLHSELNLSSLELGDSALYFCASSVGSSTDTQYFGPGTRLTVL.

This clone has only one observation. The chain has TRBV27 and TRBJ2-3; D is perhaps TRBD1 (6 bases). Deletions cut 2 bases from V and 1 base from J, with 22 bases between. The CDR3 extends over 19 amino acids. Germline V gene data show CDR1 as MNHEY and CDR2 as SMNVEV (reference sequence). The CDR3 DNA follows: TGTGCCAGCAGTTTAGGACCTCGTGAGGGCCAGGGGCGCACAGATACGCAGTATTTT. Translated, it gives CASSLGPREGQGRTDTQYF.

J is TRBJ1-3 and V is TRBV11-2; D gene ambiguous. Per germline, CDR1 SGHAT and CDR2 FQNNGV. With 1 base removed from V and 0 bases from J, the gap between germline ends came to 10 bases. This CDR3 spans 16 amino acids. CDR3 region: CASSLASTASGNTIYF. As DNA, the CDR3 is TGTGCCAGCAGCTTAGCTAGCACGGCCTCTGGAAACACCATATATTTT.

In this sample, this clone turned up a few times. The chain employs TRBV19 and TRBJ1-2, with 8 bases lining up with TRBD1. Germline values: CDR1 LNHDA, CDR2 SQIVND (reference sequence). CDR3 length: 16 residues. The ends lost 8 bases at V and 1 base at J; junction bases unmatched: 12. The CDR3 coding sequence is TGTGCCAGTTCCGACAGGGGAGTATCTTTTAACTATGGCTACACCTTC. This encodes CASSDRGVSFNYGYTF.

The J gene is TRBJ1-1, the V gene TRBV5-1; D not resolved. Trimming removed 7 bases from V and 4 bases from J, with 17 bases in between. CDR1 is SGHRS and CDR2 is YFSETQ in the germline V gene. The CDR3 runs to 14 residues. This CDR3 reads CASGELSWSTEAFF. In nucleotides, the CDR3 is TGCGCCAGCGGGGAGCTCTCTTGGAGCACTGAAGCTTTCTTT.

J is TRBJ2-2 and V is TRBV7-9; maybe TRBD1 (5 bases). Germline values: CDR1 SEHNR, CDR2 FQNEAQ (reference sequence). V was pared by 5 bases and J by 5 bases, with 9 bases between. The CDR3 has 13 amino acids. The CDR3 sequence: CASSVQETGELFF. DNA for the CDR3: TGTGCCAGCAGCGTACAGGAGACCGGGGAGCTGTTTTTT.

The chain has TRBV2 and TRBJ2-5; 9 bases agree with TRBD1. The CDR3 totals 14 residues. Trimming removed 3 bases from V and 5 bases from J; junction bases left unmatched: 4. Germline-derived CDR1 and CDR2 are SNHLY and FYNNEI. The CDR3 DNA sequence: TGTGCCAGCAGTGAGACAGGGGGGAAGGAGACCCAGTACTTC. Encoded protein: CASSETGGKETQYF.